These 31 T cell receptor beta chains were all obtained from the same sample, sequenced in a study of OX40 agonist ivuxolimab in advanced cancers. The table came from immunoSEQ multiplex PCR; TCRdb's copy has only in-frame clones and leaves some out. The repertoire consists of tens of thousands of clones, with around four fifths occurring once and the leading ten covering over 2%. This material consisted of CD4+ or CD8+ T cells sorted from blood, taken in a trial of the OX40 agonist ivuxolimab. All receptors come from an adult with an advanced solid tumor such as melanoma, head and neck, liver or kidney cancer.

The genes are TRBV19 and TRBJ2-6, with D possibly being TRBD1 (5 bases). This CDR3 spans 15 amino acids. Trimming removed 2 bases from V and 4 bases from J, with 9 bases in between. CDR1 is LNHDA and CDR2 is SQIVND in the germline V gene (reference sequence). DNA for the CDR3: TGTGCCAGTAGTATAATTGGGGCCGGGGCCAACGTCCTGACTTTC. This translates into CASSIIGAGANVLTF.

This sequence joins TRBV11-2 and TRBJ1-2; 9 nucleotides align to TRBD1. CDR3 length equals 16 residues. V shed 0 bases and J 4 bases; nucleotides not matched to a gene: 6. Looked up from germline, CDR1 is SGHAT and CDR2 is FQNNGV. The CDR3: CASSLEPTGGGYGYTF. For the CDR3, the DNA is TGTGCCAGCAGCTTAGAACCAACAGGGGGCGGCTATGGCTACACCTTC.

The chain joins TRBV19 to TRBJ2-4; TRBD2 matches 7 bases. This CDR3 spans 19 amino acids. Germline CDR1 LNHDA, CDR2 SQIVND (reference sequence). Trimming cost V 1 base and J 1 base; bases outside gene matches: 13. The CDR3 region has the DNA TGTGCCAGTAGTATAGCGGGGACTATAGGGTCGAGTGCCAAAAACATTCAGTACTTC. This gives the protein CASSIAGTIGSSAKNIQYF.

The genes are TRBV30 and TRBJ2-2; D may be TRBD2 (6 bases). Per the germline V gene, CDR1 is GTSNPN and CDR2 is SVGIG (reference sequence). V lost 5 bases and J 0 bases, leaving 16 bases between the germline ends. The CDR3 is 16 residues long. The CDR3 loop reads CAWDRPTSTNTGELFF. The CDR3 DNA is TGTGCCTGGGATCGGCCGACTAGTACGAACACCGGGGAGCTGTTTTTT.

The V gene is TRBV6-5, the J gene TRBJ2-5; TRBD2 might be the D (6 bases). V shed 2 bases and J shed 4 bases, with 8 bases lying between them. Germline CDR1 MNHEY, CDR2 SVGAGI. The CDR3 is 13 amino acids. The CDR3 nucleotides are TGTGCCAGCAGTTACGGGGGGTCAGAGACCCAGTACTTC. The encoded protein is CASSYGGSETQYF.

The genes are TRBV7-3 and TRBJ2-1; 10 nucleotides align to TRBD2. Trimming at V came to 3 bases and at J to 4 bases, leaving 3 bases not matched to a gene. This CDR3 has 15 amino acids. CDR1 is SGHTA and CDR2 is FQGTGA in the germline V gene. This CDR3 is CASSLEAGGYNEQFF. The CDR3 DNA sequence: TGTGCCAGCAGCTTGGAAGCGGGAGGGTACAATGAGCAGTTCTTC.

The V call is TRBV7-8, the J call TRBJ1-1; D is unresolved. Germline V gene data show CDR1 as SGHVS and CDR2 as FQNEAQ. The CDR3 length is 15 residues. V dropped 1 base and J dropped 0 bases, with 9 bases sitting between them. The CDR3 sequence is CASSLDGLMNTEAFF. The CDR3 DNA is TGTGCCAGCAGCTTAGATGGACTCATGAACACTGAAGCTTTCTTT.

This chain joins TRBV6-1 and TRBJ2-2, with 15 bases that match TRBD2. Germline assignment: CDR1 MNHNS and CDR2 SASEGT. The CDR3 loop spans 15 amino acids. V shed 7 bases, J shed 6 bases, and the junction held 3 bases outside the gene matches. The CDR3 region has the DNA TGTGCCAGCAAAGGACTAGCGGGAGGGCCCGGGGAGCTGTTTTTT. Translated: CASKGLAGGPGELFF.

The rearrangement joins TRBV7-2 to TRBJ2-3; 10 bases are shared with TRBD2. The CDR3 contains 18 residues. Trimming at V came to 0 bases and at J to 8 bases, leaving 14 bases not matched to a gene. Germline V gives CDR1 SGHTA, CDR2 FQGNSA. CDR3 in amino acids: CASSLAHSGSGRLGTQYF. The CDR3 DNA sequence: TGTGCCAGCAGCTTAGCCCATAGTGGTAGCGGGAGGCTGGGTACGCAGTATTTT.

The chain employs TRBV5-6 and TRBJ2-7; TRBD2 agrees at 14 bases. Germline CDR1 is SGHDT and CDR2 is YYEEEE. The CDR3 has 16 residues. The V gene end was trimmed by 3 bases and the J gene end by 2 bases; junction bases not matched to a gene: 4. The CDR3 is CASSSWGLAGAYEQYF. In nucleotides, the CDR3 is TGTGCCAGCAGCTCCTGGGGACTAGCGGGGGCCTACGAGCAGTACTTC.

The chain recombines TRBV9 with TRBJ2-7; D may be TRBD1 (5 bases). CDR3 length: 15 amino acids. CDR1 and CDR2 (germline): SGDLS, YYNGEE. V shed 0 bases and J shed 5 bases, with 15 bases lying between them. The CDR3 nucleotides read TGTGCCAGCAGCGTAGGGGGCCCTATCCCCGACGAGCAGTACTTC. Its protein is CASSVGGPIPDEQYF. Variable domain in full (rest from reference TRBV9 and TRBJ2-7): DSGVTQTPKHLITATGQRVTLRCSPRSGDLSVYWYQQSLDQGLQFLIQYYNGEERAKGNILERFSAQQFPDLHSELNLSSLELGDSALYFCASSVGGPIPDEQYFGPGTRLTVT.

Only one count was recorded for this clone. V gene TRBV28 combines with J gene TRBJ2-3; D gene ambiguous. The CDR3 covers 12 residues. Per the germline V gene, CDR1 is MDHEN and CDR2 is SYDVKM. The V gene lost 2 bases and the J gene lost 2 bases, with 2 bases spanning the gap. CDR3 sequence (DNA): TGTGCCAGCAGTTTAATCACAGATACGCAGTATTTT. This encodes CASSLITDTQYF.

The CDR3 bases are TGCGCCAGCAGCCAAGAACAGTCCAGGACGGAGACCCAGTACTTC. It yields the protein CASSQEQSRTETQYF. This sequence joins TRBV4-3 and TRBJ2-5; D not resolved. Looked up from germline, CDR1 is LGHNA and CDR2 is YSLEER. This CDR3 region has 15 residues. Trimming left V 0 bases short and J 5 bases short, with 13 bases between.

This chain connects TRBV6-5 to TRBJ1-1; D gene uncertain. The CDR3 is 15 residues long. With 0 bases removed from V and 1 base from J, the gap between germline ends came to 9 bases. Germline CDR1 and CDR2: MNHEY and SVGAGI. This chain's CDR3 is CASSYSAGQNTEAFF. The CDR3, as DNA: TGTGCCAGCAGTTACTCCGCGGGCCAGAACACTGAAGCTTTCTTT.

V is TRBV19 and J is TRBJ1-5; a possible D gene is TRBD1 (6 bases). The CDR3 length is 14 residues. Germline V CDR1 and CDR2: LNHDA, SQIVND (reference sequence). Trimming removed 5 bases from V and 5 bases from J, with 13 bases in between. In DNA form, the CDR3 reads TGTGCCAGTAGTGGGGGGGCTTACGATCAGCCCCAGCATTTT. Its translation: CASSGGAYDQPQHF.

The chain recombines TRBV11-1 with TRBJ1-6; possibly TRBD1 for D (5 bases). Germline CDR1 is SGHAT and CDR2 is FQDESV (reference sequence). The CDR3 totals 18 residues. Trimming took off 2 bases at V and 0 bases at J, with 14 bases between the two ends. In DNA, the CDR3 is TGTGCCAGCAGCTTACGAGCTGGGGGGAGCTCCTATAATTCACCCCTCCACTTT. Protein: CASSLRAGGSSYNSPLHF. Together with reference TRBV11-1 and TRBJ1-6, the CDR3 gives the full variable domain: EAEVAQSPRYKITEKSQAVAFWCDPISGHATLYWYRQILGQGPELLVQFQDESVVDDSQLPKDRFSAERLKGVDSTLKIQPAELGDSAMYLCASSLRAGGSSYNSPLHFGNGTRLTVT.

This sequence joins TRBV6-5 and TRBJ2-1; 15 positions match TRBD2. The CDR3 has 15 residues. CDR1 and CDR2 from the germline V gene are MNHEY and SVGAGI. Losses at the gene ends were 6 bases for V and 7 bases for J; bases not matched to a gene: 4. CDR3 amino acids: CASRPGLAGGNEQFF. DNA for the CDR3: TGTGCCAGCAGGCCCGGACTAGCGGGGGGGAATGAGCAGTTCTTC.

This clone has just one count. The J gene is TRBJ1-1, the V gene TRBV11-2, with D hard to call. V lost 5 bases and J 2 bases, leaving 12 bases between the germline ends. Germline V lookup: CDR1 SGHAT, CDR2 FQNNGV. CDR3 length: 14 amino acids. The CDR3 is CASSPRRGNTEAFF. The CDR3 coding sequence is TGTGCCAGCAGCCCCAGACGCGGAAACACTGAAGCTTTCTTT.

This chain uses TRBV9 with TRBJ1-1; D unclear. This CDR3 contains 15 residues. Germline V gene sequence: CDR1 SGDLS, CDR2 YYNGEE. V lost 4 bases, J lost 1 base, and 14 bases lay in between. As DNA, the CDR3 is TGTGCCAGCAGCCTAAGTACAGTCTCGAACACTGAAGCTTTCTTT. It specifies CASSLSTVSNTEAFF.

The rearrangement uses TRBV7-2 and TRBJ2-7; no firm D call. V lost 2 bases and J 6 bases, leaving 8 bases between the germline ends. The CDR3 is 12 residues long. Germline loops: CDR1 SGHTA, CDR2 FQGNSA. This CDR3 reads CASSLNSPEQYF. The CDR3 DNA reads TGTGCCAGCAGCTTAAACAGTCCCGAGCAGTACTTC.

The CDR3 spells CASSRGGGGLTDTQYF. CDR3 nucleotide sequence: TGTGCCAGCAGCCGCGGTGGGGGAGGCCTCACAGATACGCAGTATTTT. V is TRBV7-3 and J is TRBJ2-3; a possible D gene is TRBD2 (6 bases). This CDR3 contains 16 residues. Deletions cut 5 bases from V and 2 bases from J, with 17 bases between. The V gene's germline CDR1 is SGHTA and CDR2 FQGTGA. The full variable domain, completed using reference TRBV7-3 and TRBJ2-3, is GAGVSQTPSNKVTEKGKYVELRCDPISGHTALYWYRQSLGQGPEFLIYFQGTGAADDSGLPNDRFFAVRPEGSVSTLKIQRTERGDSAVYLCASSRGGGGLTDTQYFGPGTRLTVL.

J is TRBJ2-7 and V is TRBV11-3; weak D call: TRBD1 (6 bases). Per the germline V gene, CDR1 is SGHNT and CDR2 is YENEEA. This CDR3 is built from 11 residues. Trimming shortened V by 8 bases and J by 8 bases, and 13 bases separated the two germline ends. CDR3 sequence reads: CASGTLGQQYF. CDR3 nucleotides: TGTGCCAGCGGGACACTTGGACAGCAGTACTTC.

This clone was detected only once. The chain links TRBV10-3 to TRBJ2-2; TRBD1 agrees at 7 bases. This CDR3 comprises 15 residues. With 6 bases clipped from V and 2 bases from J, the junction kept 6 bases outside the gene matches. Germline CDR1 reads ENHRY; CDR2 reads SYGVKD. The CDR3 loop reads CAIRGTASNTGELFF. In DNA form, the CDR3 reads TGTGCCATCAGAGGGACAGCCAGTAACACCGGGGAGCTGTTTTTT.

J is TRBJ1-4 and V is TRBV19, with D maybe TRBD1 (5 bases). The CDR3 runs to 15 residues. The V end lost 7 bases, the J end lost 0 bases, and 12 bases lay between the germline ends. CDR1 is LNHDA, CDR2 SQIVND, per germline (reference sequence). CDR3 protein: CASNGGTPTNEKLFF. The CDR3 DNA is TGTGCCAGTAATGGAGGGACCCCAACTAATGAAAAACTGTTTTTT.

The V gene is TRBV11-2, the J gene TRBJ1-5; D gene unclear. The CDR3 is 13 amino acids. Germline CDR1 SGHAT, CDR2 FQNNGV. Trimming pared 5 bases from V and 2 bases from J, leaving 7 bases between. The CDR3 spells CASSIGGNQPQHF. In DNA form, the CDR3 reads TGTGCCAGCAGCATTGGGGGCAATCAGCCCCAGCATTTT.

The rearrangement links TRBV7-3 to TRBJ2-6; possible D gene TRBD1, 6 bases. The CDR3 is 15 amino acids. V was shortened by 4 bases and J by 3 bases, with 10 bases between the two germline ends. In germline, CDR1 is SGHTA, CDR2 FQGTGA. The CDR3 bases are TGTGCCAGCAGCTCGAACAGGGTTGGGGCCAACGTCCTGACTTTC. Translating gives CASSSNRVGANVLTF. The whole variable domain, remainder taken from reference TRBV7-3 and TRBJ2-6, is GAGVSQTPSNKVTEKGKYVELRCDPISGHTALYWYRQSLGQGPEFLIYFQGTGAADDSGLPNDRFFAVRPEGSVSTLKIQRTERGDSAVYLCASSSNRVGANVLTFGAGSRLTVL.

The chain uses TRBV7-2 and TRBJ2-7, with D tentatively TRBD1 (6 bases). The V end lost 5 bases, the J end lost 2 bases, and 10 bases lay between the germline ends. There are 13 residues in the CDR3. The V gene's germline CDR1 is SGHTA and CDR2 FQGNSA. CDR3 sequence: CASSHGTTYEQYF. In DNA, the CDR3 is TGTGCCAGCAGCCACGGGACAACCTACGAGCAGTACTTC.

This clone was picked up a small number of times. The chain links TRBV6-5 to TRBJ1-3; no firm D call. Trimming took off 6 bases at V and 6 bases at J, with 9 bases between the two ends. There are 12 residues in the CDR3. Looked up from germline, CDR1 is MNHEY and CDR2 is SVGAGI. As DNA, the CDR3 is TGTGCCAGCAGCCACGCAGTAAACACCATATATTTT. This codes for CASSHAVNTIYF.

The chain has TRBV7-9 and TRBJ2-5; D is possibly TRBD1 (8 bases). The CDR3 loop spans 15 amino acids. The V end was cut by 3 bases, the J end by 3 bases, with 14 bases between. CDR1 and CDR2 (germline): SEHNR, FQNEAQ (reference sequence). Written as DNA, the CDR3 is TGTGCCAGCAGCTTCACAGGGGGGGGAGAAGAGACCCAGTACTTC. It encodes CASSFTGGGEETQYF. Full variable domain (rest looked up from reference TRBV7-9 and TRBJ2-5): DTGVSQNPRHKITKRGQNVTFRCDPISEHNRLYWYRQTLGQGPEFLTYFQNEAQLEKSRLLSDRFSAERPKGSFSTLEIQRTEQGDSAMYLCASSFTGGGEETQYFGPGTRLLVL.

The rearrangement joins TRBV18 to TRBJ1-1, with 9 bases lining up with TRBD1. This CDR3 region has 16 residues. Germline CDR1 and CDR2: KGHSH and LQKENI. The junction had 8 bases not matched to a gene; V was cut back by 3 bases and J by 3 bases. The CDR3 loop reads CASSPMTGGTYTEAFF. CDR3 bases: TGTGCCAGCTCACCGATGACAGGGGGGACCTACACTGAAGCTTTCTTT.

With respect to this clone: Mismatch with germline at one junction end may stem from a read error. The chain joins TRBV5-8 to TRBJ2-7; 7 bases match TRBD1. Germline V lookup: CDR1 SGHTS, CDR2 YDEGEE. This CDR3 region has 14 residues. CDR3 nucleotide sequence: TGCGCCAGCAGCCAGTTAACAGGGGATGCCGAGCAGTACTTC. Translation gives CASSQLTGDAEQYF.